This record covers a single T cell receptor (beta chain). Its antigen is currently unknown. This sample stems from a study of cytomegalovirus exposure and HLA in healthy donors. The V gene's germline CDR1 is LGHNA and CDR2 YSLEER. V was trimmed by 0 bases and J by 2 bases, leaving 8 bases between them. CDR3 length: 14 residues. Study-wide findings and caveats: Some V segments, TRBV6-2 and TRBV6-3 among them, were indistinguishable and were therefore excluded. Most TCR beta V segments were productive about 87% or about 30% of the time in an earlier analysis.

Amplification used 60 Vbeta primers and 13 Jbeta primers. Data came from immunoSEQ multiplex PCR; TCRdb stores just in-frame clones and leaves some out. Of 150,000 or so clones listed, around 68% were seen once; the top ten hold around 1.9%. Sequenced sample: PBMCs. The V and J genes are TRBV4-3 and TRBJ2-7; TRBD2 is a possible D gene (6 bases). The TCR comes from a man younger than 45 in good health and CMV-seronegative. In DNA form, the CDR3 reads TGCGCCAGCAGCCAAGACACGGGAGCCTACGAGCAGTACTTC. Translating gives CASSQDTGAYEQYF.